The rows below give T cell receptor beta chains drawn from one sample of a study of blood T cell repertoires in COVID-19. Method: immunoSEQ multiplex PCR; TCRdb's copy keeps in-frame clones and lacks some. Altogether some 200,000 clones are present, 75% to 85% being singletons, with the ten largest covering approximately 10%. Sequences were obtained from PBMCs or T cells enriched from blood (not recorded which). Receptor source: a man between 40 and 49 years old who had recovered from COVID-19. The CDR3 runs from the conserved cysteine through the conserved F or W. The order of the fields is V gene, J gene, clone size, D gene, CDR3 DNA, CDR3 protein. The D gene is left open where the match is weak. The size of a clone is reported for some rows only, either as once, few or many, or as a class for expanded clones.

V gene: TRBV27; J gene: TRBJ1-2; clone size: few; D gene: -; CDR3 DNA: TGTGCCAGCGGAAATTATGCAGGGGAGTCGTATGGCTACACCTTC; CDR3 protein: CASGNYAGESYGYTF
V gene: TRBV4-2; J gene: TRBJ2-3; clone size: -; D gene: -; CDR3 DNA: TGTGCCAGCAGCGCCGCGGGCACAGATACGCAGTATTTT; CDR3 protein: CASSAAGTDTQYF
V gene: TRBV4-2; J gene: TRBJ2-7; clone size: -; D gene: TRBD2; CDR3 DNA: TGTGCCAGCAGCCAAAGACTAGCGGGAGGCTACGAGCAGTACTTC; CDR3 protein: CASSQRLAGGYEQYF
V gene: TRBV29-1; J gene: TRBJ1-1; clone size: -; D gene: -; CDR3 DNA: TGCAGCGTTCGGCGGAGGAACACTGAAGCTTTCTTT; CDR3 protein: CSVRRRNTEAFF
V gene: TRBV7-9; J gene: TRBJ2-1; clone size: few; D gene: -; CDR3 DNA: TGTGCCAGCAGCTCGGATCTAGGGAGTTACTACAATGAGCAGTTCTTC; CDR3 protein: CASSSDLGSYYNEQFF
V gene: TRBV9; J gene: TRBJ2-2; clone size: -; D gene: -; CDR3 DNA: TGTGCCAGCAGCGTAGTTCCGATCGGCACCGGGGAGCTGTTTTTT; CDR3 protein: CASSVVPIGTGELFF
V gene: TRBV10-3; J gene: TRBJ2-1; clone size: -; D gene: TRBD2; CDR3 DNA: TGTGCCATCAGTCGAATTGGACTAGCGGGAGAGGCCAATGAGCAGTTCTTC; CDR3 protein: CAISRIGLAGEANEQFF
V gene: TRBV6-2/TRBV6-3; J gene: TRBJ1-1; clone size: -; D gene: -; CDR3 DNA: TGTGCCAGCAGTTACTCCCGGTCTGGACAGGAAGCTTTCTTT; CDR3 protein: CASSYSRSGQEAFF
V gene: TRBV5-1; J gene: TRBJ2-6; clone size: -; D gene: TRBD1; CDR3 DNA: TGCGCCAGCAGCGTCGGACAGGAAATCTCTGGGGCCAACGTCCTGACTTTC; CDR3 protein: CASSVGQEISGANVLTF
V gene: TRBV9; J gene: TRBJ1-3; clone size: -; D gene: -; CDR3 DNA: TGTGCCAGCAGTCTTGACGCAGGGTCTTCTGGAAACACCATATATTTT; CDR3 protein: CASSLDAGSSGNTIYF
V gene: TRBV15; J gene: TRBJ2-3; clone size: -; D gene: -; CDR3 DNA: TGTGCCACCAGGTTTAACAGGGGCACAGATACGCAGTATTTT; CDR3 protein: CATRFNRGTDTQYF
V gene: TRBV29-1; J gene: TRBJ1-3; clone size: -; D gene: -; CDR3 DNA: TGCAGCGTTATCCGCTCTGGAAACACCATATATTTT; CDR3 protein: CSVIRSGNTIYF
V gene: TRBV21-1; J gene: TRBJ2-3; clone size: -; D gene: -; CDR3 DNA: TGTGCCAGCAGCAAAGGTCCTGCGGGGACTAGCGGGAGCCCCGATACGCAGTATTTT; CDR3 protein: CASSKGPAGTSGSPDTQYF
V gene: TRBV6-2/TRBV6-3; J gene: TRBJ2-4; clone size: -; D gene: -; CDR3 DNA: TGTGCCAGCAGTTACTCGCAAGCATATCGGTACTTC; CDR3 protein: CASSYSQAYRYF
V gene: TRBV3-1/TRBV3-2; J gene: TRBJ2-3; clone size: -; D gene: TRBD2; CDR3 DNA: TGTGCCAGCAGCCACTTACTAGCGGGAGTTCATACGCAGTATTTT; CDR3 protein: CASSHLLAGVHTQYF